This T cell receptor beta chain comes out of a study of CD8+CD57+ T cells in acquired aplastic anemia. About the research overall: Sorted CD4+ and CD8+ cells yielded DNA averaging around 3 ug.

Study results and caveats: Patients shared approximately 30 CD8+ CDR3 sequences with controls. CD8+ Simpson's diversity in patients was not significantly different from that in controls.

Genomic DNA constituted the template upon which TCR beta VDJ and CDR3 profiling was performed. Each CDR3 protein gets one entry after TCRdb re-called the reads with MiXCR. This sample has 200,000 to 250,000 distinct CDR3 sequences, with around 49% found just once. Patients chosen for sequencing had shown CD8+CD57+ cell expansion by flow cytometry. Every patient presented with severe acquired aplastic anemia. This clonotype was counted many times. Its target is not known. Trimming cost V 1 base and J 2 bases, with 11 bases left between them. The CDR3 is 15 amino acids. Germline loops: CDR1 MGHRA, CDR2 YSYEKL.

The V and J genes are TRBV4-1 and TRBJ1-2; D unclear. The sequence derives from a human donor with aplastic anemia. Sequencing was performed on sorted CD4+, CD8+, or CD8+CD57+ T cells (not recorded which) from PBMCs. In DNA, the CDR3 is TGCGCCAGCAGCCAAGCCGCGCGATCCAACTATGGCTACACCTTC. It yields the protein CASSQAARSNYGYTF.